The 12 T cell receptor beta chains below all came from one sample that was sequenced in a study of blood T cell repertoires in COVID-19. Some clones are missing from TCRdb's copy, which holds only in-frame ones; the method was immunoSEQ multiplex PCR. Of approximately 210,000 clones listed, under 90% were seen once; the top ten hold roughly 11%. Sequencing input: peripheral blood. The receptors come from a man aged 45-65 years with COVID-19, enrolled during active disease.

The chain recombines TRBV19 with TRBJ1-2, with D possibly matching TRBD1 (6 bases). Germline values: CDR1 LNHDA, CDR2 SQIVND (reference sequence). This CDR3 comprises 14 residues. Trimming removed 1 base at V and 8 bases at J, with 14 bases between. Here the CDR3 DNA reads TGTGCCAGTAGTATAGGGACAGCTGTCTCAGGCTACACCTTC. Its protein product is CASSIGTAVSGYTF.

This clone was recorded once. V usage is TRBV28 and J usage is TRBJ1-5; 9 bases line up with TRBD1. Germline V CDR1 and CDR2: MDHEN, SYDVKM. V shed 5 bases, J shed 7 bases, and the junction held 9 bases outside the gene matches. This CDR3 has 15 residues. CDR3 residues: CASSTTGGAGQPQHF. CDR3 DNA: TGTGCCAGCAGTACCACAGGGGGCGCGGGACAGCCCCAGCATTTT.

Comments on this clone: Other DNA sequences in this sample translate to the same CDR3. The chain is built from TRBV7-7 and TRBJ2-1; D is possibly TRBD1 (5 bases). CDR3 length: 15 residues. Germline V lookup: CDR1 SSHAT, CDR2 FNYEAQ (reference sequence). Trimming shortened V by 1 base and J by 1 base, and 8 bases separated the two germline ends. DNA for the CDR3: TGTGCCAGCAGCTTAGACGCAGGGTCCTACAATGAGCAGTTCTTC. Protein product: CASSLDAGSYNEQFF.

This chain joins TRBV30 and TRBJ2-7; 11 bases line up with TRBD2. The CDR3 spans 16 residues. The ends lost 3 bases at V and 2 bases at J; junction bases unmatched: 9. The germline V gene encodes CDR1 GTSNPN and CDR2 SVGIG (reference sequence). In DNA, the CDR3 is TGTGCCTGGAGACGATTAGCGGGAGGGCCCCCCTACGAGCAGTACTTC. This sequence encodes CAWRRLAGGPPYEQYF.

The chain combines TRBV30 with TRBJ1-2; TRBD1 matches at 8 bases. The CDR3 is 14 amino acids. The J segment lost 4 bases and the V segment lost 4 bases, leaving 8 bases of the junction unmatched. The germline CDR1 and CDR2 sequences are GTSNPN and SVGIG (reference sequence). The CDR3 DNA reads as TGTGCCTGGACCAAGGACAGGGCAAGCTATGGCTACACCTTC. Encoded protein: CAWTKDRASYGYTF.

This chain links TRBV6-1 with TRBJ1-2; D unresolved. The CDR3 contains 15 residues. The V end was cut by 1 base, the J end by 5 bases, with 14 bases between. CDR1 and CDR2 from the germline V gene are MNHNS and SASEGT. CDR3 nucleotide sequence: TGTGCCAGCAGTGAAGGAGCCGGGAAGCCTTATGGCTACACCTTC. Its protein product is CASSEGAGKPYGYTF.

The chain uses TRBV28 and TRBJ2-7, with D possibly being TRBD1 (6 bases). Deletions cut 10 bases from V and 0 bases from J, with 13 bases between. Germline lookup yields CDR1 MDHEN and CDR2 SYDVKM. This CDR3 spans 13 amino acids. CDR3 sequence: CAIGVDSSYEQYF. The DNA of the CDR3 is TGTGCCATAGGGGTGGACAGCTCCTACGAGCAGTACTTC.

This clone is a singleton in its sample. This sequence joins TRBV6-7 and TRBJ2-4; 8 bases fit TRBD2. TRBV6-7 is filed as an ORF, its function uncertain. Losses at the gene ends were 6 bases for V and 8 bases for J; bases not matched to a gene: 9. The CDR3 consists of 14 residues. As DNA, the CDR3 is TGTGCCAGCAGACCAGCGGGAGAAGGAGACATTCAGTACTTC. Translating gives CASRPAGEGDIQYF.

This chain uses TRBV5-1 with TRBJ2-2; 11 bases are a match to TRBD2. The CDR3 runs to 16 residues. J gave up 1 base and V 4 bases, and 3 bases lay outside the gene matches. CDR1 and CDR2 (germline): SGHRS, YFSETQ. The CDR3, as DNA: TGCGCCAGCAGCCTCGGGACTAGCGGGAACACCGGGGAGCTGTTTTTT. It yields the protein CASSLGTSGNTGELFF.

This chain links TRBV18 with TRBJ1-6; D gene unclear. Germline V gene lookup returns CDR1 KGHSH and CDR2 LQKENI. This CDR3 region has 15 residues. V gave up 5 bases and J gave up 5 bases, with 13 bases separating them. The CDR3 sequence is CASSGGSTNNSPLHF. The CDR3 nucleotides read TGTGCCAGCTCAGGCGGCAGTACGAATAATTCACCCCTCCACTTT.

A single count supports this clone. The genes are TRBV19 and TRBJ2-3; TRBD2 agrees at 7 bases. Per the germline V gene, CDR1 is LNHDA and CDR2 is SQIVND (reference sequence). The CDR3 is 16 amino acids. V lost 5 bases, J lost 1 base, and 9 bases stayed unmatched. The CDR3 sequence: CASSSPPGLRTDTQYF. CDR3 sequence (DNA): TGTGCCAGTAGTTCCCCACCGGGACTACGCACAGATACGCAGTATTTT.

J is TRBJ2-6 and V is TRBV24-1, with D unresolved. Germline V lookup: CDR1 KGHDR, CDR2 SFDVKD. CDR3 length: 14 amino acids. Trimming took off 4 bases at V and 0 bases at J, with 3 bases between the two ends. The CDR3 spells CATSEASGANVLTF. In nucleotides, the CDR3 is TGTGCCACCAGTGAGGCCTCTGGGGCCAACGTCCTGACTTTC.